This T cell receptor (beta chain) was recorded in a study of cytomegalovirus exposure and HLA in healthy donors. Study summary: Caucasian-associated ancestry cluster membership applied to 75% to 85% of a few hundred genotyped donors. Broader study findings: Association of 16,951 TCR beta sequences with HLA alleles was found at 0.05 false discovery rate in a later analysis. Whilst most TCR sequences proved rare, a subset of public TCRs occurred across many donors. Researchers catalogued under 200 TCR beta chains as cytomegalovirus-associated.

The ends were cut back, 0 bases at V and 8 bases at J, with 17 bases in the middle. CDR3 size: 16 residues. Per the germline V gene, CDR1 is MNHEY and CDR2 is SMNVEV (reference sequence). The PCR had 60 Vbeta and 13 Jbeta primers. The protocol was immunoSEQ multiplex PCR, while the TCRdb copy is restricted to in-frame clones and leaves out a portion. The table has about 88,000 clones, approximately 77% seen once; the top ten hold around 5.3%. This clone occurred a few times. Its antigen is still unknown. The sample was PBMCs. The rearrangement links TRBV27 to TRBJ2-1; weak D call: TRBD2 (5 bases). The sequence came from a middle-aged woman in good health and CMV-seronegative. CDR3 in DNA: TGTGCCAGCAGTTTATCGTGGGCTAGCCGGAGTCATGAGCAGTTCTTC. This gives the protein CASSLSWASRSHEQFF.